This T cell receptor beta chain was obtained from a study of identical twins. General observations from the study: Twin-shared out-of-frame alpha sequences were enriched for low generation probability.

Comments on this clonotype: What it binds is not known.

MiXCR, run by TCRdb on the 5' RACE reads, gives a single entry per CDR3 protein. In the table there are fewer than 250,000 distinct CDR3 sequences, 15% of which are singletons. Another study also made use of these data, one on T cells expressing NK-cell markers.

Material for sequencing was CD8+ T cells sorted from blood. This TCR came from a young woman in good health.

In nucleotides, the CDR3 is TGTGCCAGCACCCTCCAAGGCTCCTACAATGAGCAGTTCTTC. This codes for CASTLQGSYNEQFF. The chain couples TRBV6-1 to TRBJ2-1, with D unclear. CDR1 and CDR2 (germline): MNHNS, SASEGT. V was clipped by 7 bases and J by 0 bases, with 10 bases between them. This CDR3 has 14 amino acids.